Included here is one T cell receptor (beta chain) sequence, with context. The target of this receptor is not known. Base qualities are not recorded, but no much larger clone differs from it by a single base. The data stem from a study of blood T cell repertoires in COVID-19 (TCRdb year 2020). In the study overall: Samples from collaborators originated in the United States, Italy and Spain and spanned both the acute and convalescent phases of COVID-19. The material from the prospective study consisted of cDNA or gDNA derived from T cells, B-cell-depleted T cells, or PBMCs. A freely available public database, intended as a resource for researchers studying the immune response to SARS-CoV-2, is where the repertoires were released. Deeply sampled blood TCRbeta repertoires from subjects exposed to, actively infected with, or recovered from COVID-19 were included in the dataset. Samples were obtained from the ongoing ImmuneRACE study (first 160 participants) and from about 1,300 subjects provided by 6 global collaborators. Where HLA class I and class II types were available, the types were taken from metadata supplied by the sample provider, not from assay-based typing. Nearly every sample came with metadata listing a de-identified subject ID, COVID-19 status, age in years and sex. What the work shows at the level of the full study, not this receptor alone: How much clinical and demographic metadata was included differed by source and by participant, and the metadata was provided uncurated.

From the cysteine through the phenylalanine, the CDR3 covers 17 amino acids. Only the CDR3 DNA is retained, 51 bases long and in frame from the first base. Looking up the germline V gene yields CDR1 SGHDT and CDR2 YYEEEE. Compared with germline, V lacks 0 bases and J lacks 3 bases; bases without a gene match: 11. The immunoSEQ Assay, a bias-controlled multiplex PCR, was used to amplify TCRbeta CDR3 regions from genomic DNA. The paper's data handling went like this. The number of nucleated cells in each sample was estimated from the amplification of reference gene primers within the assay. To quantify the absolute abundance of each unique TCRbeta CDR3 rearrangement, sequence reads were collapsed and filtered. For each sample, productive Simpson clonality was calculated as the square root of Simpson's diversity index over productive rearrangements. TCRdb took this table from immuneACCESS and kept in-frame rearrangements with V and J called. Such tables lack part of the clones; where checked against another copy, unresolved V genes explain under half of the gap, and the rest is unexplained. For V, J and clone size, that table is used; D and trimming come from the DNA. Counted in this sample were about 160,000 clones; 70% to 85% of them appeared once. The top ten clonotypes cover 6.5% to 8.5% of the sample.

One collaborating source in Seattle enrolled patients while the patients were actively infected and followed the patients over time throughout the course of disease. The collaborating institutions used their own protocols to collect whole blood in K2EDTA tubes. For TCRbeta analysis, collaborator samples were shipped as frozen whole blood, as isolated PBMCs, or as DNA extracted from either sample type. The receptor comes from a woman aged 40 to 50 with COVID-19, enrolled during active disease. Sequencing was carried out using peripheral blood. The sequence is built from TRBV5-6 and TRBJ1-2; 7 nucleotides in the junction match TRBD1. CDR3 sequence: CASSLVHIDREDYGYTF. Here is the DNA: TGTGCCAGCAGCTTGGTGCATATAGACAGGGAAGACTATGGCTACACCTTC. The variable domain in full, with residues beyond the CDR3 obtained from the reference TRBV5-6 and TRBJ1-2 genes, is DAGVTQSPTHLIKTRGQQVTLRCSPKSGHDTVSWYQQALGQGPQFIFQYYEEEERQRGNFPDRFSGHQFPNYSSELNVNALLLGDSALYLCASSLVHIDREDYGYTFGSGTRLTVV.